A single sample is the source of the 4 T cell receptor beta chains below, sequenced in a study of OX40 agonist ivuxolimab in advanced cancers. Only in-frame clones appear in the TCRdb table, and some are missing; sequencing was by immunoSEQ multiplex PCR. The table records tens of thousands of clones, around 81% of them present only once. The input for sequencing was CD4+ or CD8+ T cells sorted from blood, taken in a trial of the OX40 agonist ivuxolimab. The receptors were gathered from an adult with an advanced solid tumor such as melanoma, head and neck, liver or kidney cancer.

The genes are TRBV19 and TRBJ2-2, with 7 bases matching TRBD1. V shed 7 bases, J shed 6 bases, and the junction held 11 bases outside the gene matches. This CDR3 comprises 15 residues. Germline CDR1 reads LNHDA; CDR2 reads SQIVND (reference sequence). The CDR3 DNA reads as TGTGCCAGTACCCCACACACAGGGGCTCCCGGGGAGCTGTTTTTT. It encodes CASTPHTGAPGELFF. The complete variable domain, with remaining parts taken from reference TRBV19 and TRBJ2-2, reads DGGITQSPKYLFRKEGQNVTLSCEQNLNHDAMYWYRQDPGQGLRLIYYSQIVNDFQKGDIAEGYSVSREKKESFPLTVTSAQKNPTAFYLCASTPHTGAPGELFFGEGSRLTVL.

This chain links TRBV5-1 with TRBJ1-4, with D hard to call. Germline CDR1 reads SGHRS; CDR2 reads YFSETQ. Between the trimmed V and J ends, which lost 2 bases and 0 bases, there was a span of 17 bases. CDR3 length equals 18 residues. The CDR3 sequence is CASSLYGSPSATNEKLFF. The CDR3 bases are TGCGCCAGCAGCTTATACGGCAGTCCAAGTGCAACTAATGAAAAACTGTTTTTT.

The chain recombines TRBV29-1 with TRBJ1-2; tentatively, D is TRBD1 (6 bases). Trimming cost V 5 bases and J 8 bases, with 21 bases left between them. Per the germline V gene, CDR1 is SQVTM and CDR2 is ANQGSEA. CDR3 length: 14 residues. CDR3 region: CSVSKGGSERGYTF. As DNA, the CDR3 is TGCAGCGTTTCAAAGGGGGGCTCCGAGAGGGGCTACACCTTC.

The V gene is TRBV10-3, the J gene TRBJ2-7; D could derive from TRBD1 or TRBD2 (6 bases each). The V end lost 9 bases, the J end lost 5 bases, and 20 bases lay between the germline ends. The germline V gene encodes CDR1 ENHRY and CDR2 SYGVKD. The CDR3 length is 14 residues. Here the CDR3 DNA reads TGTGCCATAGATGCCGGGGGCCGATTTGACGAGCAGTACTTC. Its protein is CAIDAGGRFDEQYF.